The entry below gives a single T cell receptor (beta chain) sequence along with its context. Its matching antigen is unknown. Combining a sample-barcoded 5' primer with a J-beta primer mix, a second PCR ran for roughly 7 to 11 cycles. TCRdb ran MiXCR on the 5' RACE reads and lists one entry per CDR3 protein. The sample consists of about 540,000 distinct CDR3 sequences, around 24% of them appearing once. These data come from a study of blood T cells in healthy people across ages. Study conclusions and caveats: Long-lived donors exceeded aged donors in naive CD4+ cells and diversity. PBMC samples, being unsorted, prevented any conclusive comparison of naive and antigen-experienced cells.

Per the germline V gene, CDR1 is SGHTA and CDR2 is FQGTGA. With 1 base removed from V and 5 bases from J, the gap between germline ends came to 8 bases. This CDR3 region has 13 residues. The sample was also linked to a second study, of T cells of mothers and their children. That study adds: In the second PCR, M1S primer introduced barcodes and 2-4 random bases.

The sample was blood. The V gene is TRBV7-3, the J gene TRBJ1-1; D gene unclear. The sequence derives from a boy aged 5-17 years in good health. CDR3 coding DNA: TGTGCCAGCAGCTTAAGTTCCGGGACTGAAGCTTTCTTT. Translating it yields CASSLSSGTEAFF.